The 14 T cell receptor beta chains reported below all come from one sample, sequenced in a study of T cell clones after liver transplantation. Libraries were prepared by immunoSEQ multiplex PCR; TCRdb keeps only in-frame clonotypes and omits some of them. The table lists 70,000 to 80,000 clones, 90% of them singletons. The sample was CD4+ T cells from blood, taken before liver transplant. Every receptor here comes from a human donor who received a liver transplant.

This rearrangement joins TRBV29-1 to TRBJ1-5; 12 nucleotides line up with TRBD1. This CDR3 contains 14 residues. The V segment lost 6 bases and the J segment 5 bases; nucleotides outside the gene matches: 5. In germline, CDR1 is SQVTM, CDR2 ANQGSEA. CDR3 protein: CSVSGTGGDQPQHF. DNA of the CDR3: TGCAGCGTGTCGGGGACAGGGGGCGATCAGCCCCAGCATTTT.

This clone was seen once. The chain is built from TRBV7-3 and TRBJ2-2; 14 bases map to TRBD2. The germline gives CDR1 SGHTA, CDR2 FQGTGA. CDR3 length equals 17 residues. Losses at the gene ends were 2 bases for V and 8 bases for J; bases not matched to a gene: 7. The CDR3 nucleotides read TGTGCCAGCAGCTTATCGGGACTAGCGGGAGAGGCGGGGGAGCTGTTTTTT. This codes for CASSLSGLAGEAGELFF.

This chain links TRBV9 with TRBJ2-7; D gene uncertain. Germline-derived CDR1 and CDR2 are SGDLS and YYNGEE. The CDR3 is made up of 16 amino acids. With 0 bases removed from V and 5 bases from J, the gap between germline ends came to 18 bases. The CDR3 nucleotides are TGTGCCAGCAGCGTAGATGTGACGGCTCCTTCCGACGAGCAGTACTTC. Its translation: CASSVDVTAPSDEQYF.

The chain uses TRBV27 and TRBJ1-2, with TRBD1 as a possible D gene (6 bases). There are 14 residues in the CDR3. Germline V lookup: CDR1 MNHEY, CDR2 SMNVEV (reference sequence). The V gene lost 3 bases and the J gene lost 10 bases, with 18 bases spanning the gap. CDR3 region: CASSFRGQRPAYTF. The CDR3 coding sequence is TGTGCCAGCAGTTTTCGGGGACAACGTCCCGCCTACACCTTC.

The chain is built from TRBV19 and TRBJ1-6; 10 nucleotides line up with TRBD1. The CDR3 consists of 15 residues. Germline trimming cut 5 bases from V and 8 bases from J; bases unmatched to any gene: 6. Germline CDR1 reads LNHDA; CDR2 reads SQIVND (reference sequence). The CDR3 DNA follows: TGTGCCAGTAGTTTCCGGACAGGGGGGGATTCACCCCTCCACTTT. It encodes CASSFRTGGDSPLHF.

The chain has TRBV7-9 and TRBJ2-1; 7 nucleotides align to TRBD2. CDR3 length: 17 residues. V was pared by 1 base and J by 1 base, with 7 bases of the junction left unmatched. Germline CDR1 reads SEHNR; CDR2 reads FQNEAQ (reference sequence). The CDR3 loop reads CASSLGVSSGSYNEQFF. Written as DNA, the CDR3 is TGTGCCAGCAGCTTAGGGGTGTCTAGCGGATCCTACAATGAGCAGTTCTTC.

The chain is built from TRBV19 and TRBJ2-7; tentatively, D is TRBD2 (7 bases). Deletions cut 5 bases from V and 0 bases from J, with 14 bases between. The germline CDR1 and CDR2 sequences are LNHDA and SQIVND (reference sequence). This CDR3 contains 15 residues. CDR3 amino acids: CASSFAGAASYEQYF. Written as DNA, the CDR3 is TGTGCCAGTAGTTTCGCGGGGGCGGCCTCCTACGAGCAGTACTTC.

The chain has TRBV19 and TRBJ1-5; D is unresolved. CDR1 LNHDA and CDR2 SQIVND come from the germline V gene (reference sequence). V lost 5 bases and J lost 2, with 16 bases in between. This CDR3 is built from 16 residues. CDR3 nucleotide sequence: TGTGCCAGTAGTCGATCGGGCCGGGGTGGCAATCAGCCCCAGCATTTT. Translation gives CASSRSGRGGNQPQHF.

V is TRBV12-5 and J is TRBJ2-7, with a tentative D call TRBD1 (6 bases). Trimming shortened V by 0 bases and J by 0 bases, and 12 bases separated the two germline ends. The germline V gene has CDR1 LGHNT and CDR2 FRNRAP. The CDR3 is made up of 16 amino acids. CDR3 amino acids: CASGLVDRSSSYEQYF. CDR3 DNA: TGTGCTAGTGGTTTGGTAGACAGGTCCTCCTCCTACGAGCAGTACTTC.

The rearrangement uses TRBV11-3 and TRBJ1-5; D remains unclear. This CDR3 comprises 15 residues. With 2 bases removed from V and 5 bases from J, the gap between germline ends came to 13 bases. Germline V CDR1 and CDR2: SGHNT, YENEEA. The CDR3 protein is CASSLLFLWDQPQHF. The CDR3 DNA reads TGTGCCAGCAGCTTATTATTCCTGTGGGATCAGCCCCAGCATTTT.

On this clone: This same CDR3 is encoded by further DNA sequences in the sample. V gene TRBV5-1 combines with J gene TRBJ2-5; D is tentatively TRBD1 or TRBD2 (6 bases each). The CDR3 is 13 amino acids. V shed 0 bases and J shed 4 bases, with 7 bases lying between them. CDR1 SGHRS and CDR2 YFSETQ come from the germline V gene. CDR3 nucleotide sequence: TGCGCCAGCAGCTTGGAGGGGGGAGAGACCCAGTACTTC. Amino acids: CASSLEGGETQYF.

This rearrangement joins TRBV18 to TRBJ1-4; no firm D call. V gave up 6 bases and J gave up 4 bases, with 9 bases separating them. CDR3 length: 13 amino acids. From germline, CDR1 is KGHSH and CDR2 LQKENI. CDR3 DNA: TGTGCCAGCTCGACCGGTGTTAATGAAAAACTGTTTTTT. It encodes CASSTGVNEKLFF.

The chain has TRBV2 and TRBJ2-1; no clear D. Germline V gene lookup returns CDR1 SNHLY and CDR2 FYNNEI. V was trimmed by 8 bases and J by 1 base, leaving 9 bases between them. The CDR3 is 13 amino acids. Here the CDR3 DNA reads TGTGCCAGCCAACAAGGGTCCTACAATGAGCAGTTCTTC. It codes for CASQQGSYNEQFF.

This clone has only a few counts. The gene calls are TRBV18 and TRBJ2-5, with 15 bases identical to TRBD2. CDR1 is KGHSH, CDR2 LQKENI, per germline. V was pared by 6 bases and J by 4 bases, with 9 bases of the junction left unmatched. The CDR3 runs to 17 residues. Here the CDR3 reads CASSPQRTSGRGETQYF. The DNA of the CDR3 is TGTGCCAGCTCGCCCCAGAGGACTAGCGGGAGGGGAGAGACCCAGTACTTC. Together with reference TRBV18 and TRBJ2-5, the CDR3 gives the full variable domain: NAGVMQNPRHLVRRRGQEARLRCSPMKGHSHVYWYRQLPEEGLKFMVYLQKENIIDESGMPKERFSAEFPKEGPSILRIQQVVRGDSAAYFCASSPQRTSGRGETQYFGPGTRLLVL.